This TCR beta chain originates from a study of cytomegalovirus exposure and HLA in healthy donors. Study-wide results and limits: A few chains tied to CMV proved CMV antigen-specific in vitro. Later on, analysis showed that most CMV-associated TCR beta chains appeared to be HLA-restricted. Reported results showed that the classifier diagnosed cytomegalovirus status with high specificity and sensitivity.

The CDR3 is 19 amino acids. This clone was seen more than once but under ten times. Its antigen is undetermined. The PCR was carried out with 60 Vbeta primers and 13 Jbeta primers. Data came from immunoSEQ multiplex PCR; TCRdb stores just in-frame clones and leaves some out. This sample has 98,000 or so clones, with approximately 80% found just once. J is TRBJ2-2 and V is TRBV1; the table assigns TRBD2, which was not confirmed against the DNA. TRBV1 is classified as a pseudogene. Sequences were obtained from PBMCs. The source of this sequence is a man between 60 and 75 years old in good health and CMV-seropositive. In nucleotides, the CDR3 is TGCACCAGCAGCCAACATGCCCCCCTCTTAGCGGGGCAAACCGGGGAGCTGTTTTTT. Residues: CTSSQHAPLLAGQTGELFF.